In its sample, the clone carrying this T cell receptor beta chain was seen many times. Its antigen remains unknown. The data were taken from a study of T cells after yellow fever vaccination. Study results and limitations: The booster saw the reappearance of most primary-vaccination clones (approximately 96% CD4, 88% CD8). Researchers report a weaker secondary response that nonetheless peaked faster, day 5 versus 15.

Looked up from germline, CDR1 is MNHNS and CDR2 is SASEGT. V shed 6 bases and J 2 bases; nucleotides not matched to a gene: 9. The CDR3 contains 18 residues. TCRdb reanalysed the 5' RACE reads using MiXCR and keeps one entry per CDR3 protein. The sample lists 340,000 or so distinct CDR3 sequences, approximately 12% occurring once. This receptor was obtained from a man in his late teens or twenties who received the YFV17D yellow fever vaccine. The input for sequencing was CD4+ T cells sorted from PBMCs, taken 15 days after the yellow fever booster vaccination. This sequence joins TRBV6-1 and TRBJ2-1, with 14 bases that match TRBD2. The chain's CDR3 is CASSRGGLAGVAYNEQFF. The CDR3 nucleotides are TGTGCCAGCAGCCGTGGGGGACTAGCGGGGGTGGCCTACAATGAGCAGTTCTTC.